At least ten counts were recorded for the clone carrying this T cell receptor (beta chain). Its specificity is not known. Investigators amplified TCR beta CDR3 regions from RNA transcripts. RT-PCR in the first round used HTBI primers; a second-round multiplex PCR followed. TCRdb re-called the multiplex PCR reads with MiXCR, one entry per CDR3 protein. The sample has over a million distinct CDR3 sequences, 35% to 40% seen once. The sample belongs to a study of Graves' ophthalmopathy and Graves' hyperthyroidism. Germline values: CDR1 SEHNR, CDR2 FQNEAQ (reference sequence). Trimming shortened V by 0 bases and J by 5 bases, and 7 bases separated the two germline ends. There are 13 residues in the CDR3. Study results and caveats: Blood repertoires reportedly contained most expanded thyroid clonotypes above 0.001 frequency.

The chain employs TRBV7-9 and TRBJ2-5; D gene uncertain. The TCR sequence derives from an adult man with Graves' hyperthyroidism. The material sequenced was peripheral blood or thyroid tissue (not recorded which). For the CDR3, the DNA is TGTGCCAGCAGCTTAGCTGCTTGGGAGACCCAGTACTTC. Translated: CASSLAAWETQYF.